This TCR beta chain was found in a study of blood T cell repertoires in COVID-19. Study background: Acute and convalescent COVID-19 specimens originated in the United States, Italy and Spain.

Only a few counts were recorded for this clone. Profiling relied on immunoSEQ multiplex PCR, and the TCRdb table lists in-frame clones only, not all of them. The sample lists over 250,000 clones; about nine tenths were seen once. Trimming pared 3 bases from V and 3 bases from J, leaving 6 bases between. CDR3 length equals 13 residues. From germline, CDR1 is ENHRY and CDR2 SYGVKD. J is TRBJ1-5 and V is TRBV10-3, with no clear D. The clonotype comes from a woman between 45 and 60 years old with COVID-19, enrolled during active disease. Sequencing used peripheral blood. CDR3 nucleotide sequence: TGTGCCATCAGTGATCGGTCCAATCAGCCCCAGCATTTT. It is translated as CAISDRSNQPQHF.